This TCR beta chain is from a study of cytomegalovirus exposure and HLA in healthy donors. The CDR3 is 15 amino acids. Germline V gene lookup returns CDR1 SGHTA and CDR2 FQGNSA. The V gene end was trimmed by 3 bases and the J gene end by 0 bases; junction bases not matched to a gene: 2. Study-level findings and limits: Later analysis indicated greater clonal expansion among HLA-associated TCR beta chains than among equally common other chains. TCR beta V- and J-gene trimming was later associated with a missense DCLRE1C variant.

This PCR relied on a set of 60 Vbeta primers and 13 Jbeta primers. Only in-frame clones appear in the TCRdb table, and some are missing; sequencing was by immunoSEQ multiplex PCR. The data show about 240,000 clones, approximately 81% seen once. Details on this clone: Its antigen is currently unknown.

This TCR came from a girl under 10 years old in good health and CMV-seronegative. Sequencing was performed on PBMCs. The chain recombines TRBV7-2 with TRBJ2-1, with TRBD2 matching over 7 bases. CDR3 sequence: CASSFQRGSYNEQFF. Here the CDR3 DNA reads TGTGCCAGCAGCTTCCAGCGGGGCTCCTACAATGAGCAGTTCTTC.